This T cell receptor (beta chain) was identified during a study of blood T cell repertoires in COVID-19. Looking at the study overall: Acute-phase and convalescent COVID-19 samples originated in the United States, Italy and Spain. PBMCs, B-cell-depleted T cells, or T cells provided the cDNA or gDNA that made up the material.

As handled by the study authors: Amplification of reference gene primers provided the estimated nucleated cell counts. The table came from immunoSEQ multiplex PCR; TCRdb's copy has only in-frame clones and leaves some out. The DNA gave D and trimming, while V, J and clone size come from that table. The sample carries tens of thousands of clones, over 75% recorded once. This CDR3 has 15 residues. V was shortened by 5 bases and J by 0 bases, with 13 bases between the two germline ends. Germline V gene data show CDR1 as SGHTA and CDR2 as FQGNSA. This clonotype was obtained from a man between 45 and 60 years old with acute or convalescent COVID-19. What was sequenced was peripheral blood. The J gene is TRBJ2-5, the V gene TRBV7-2; tentatively, D is TRBD2 (6 bases). The CDR3 region is CASSHSGRYQETQYF. CDR3 nucleotides: TGTGCCAGCAGCCATAGCGGACGGTACCAAGAGACCCAGTACTTC.